The 19 T cell receptor beta chains below come from one sample, sequenced in a study of T cell repertoires and HLA-DP antigens. The table came from immunoSEQ multiplex PCR; TCRdb's copy has only in-frame clones and leaves some out. This table has 75,000 to 90,000 clones, around nine tenths appearing once. The antigens for these receptors are not known. Specimen: CD4+ T cells from PBMCs. The receptors here all came from a man between 50 and 59 years old in good health and CMV-seronegative.

V and J are TRBV6-1 and TRBJ1-2; D might be TRBD1 (5 bases). Trimming stripped 3 bases from V and 3 bases from J, with 14 bases between. The CDR3 covers 15 residues. The V gene's germline CDR1 is MNHNS and CDR2 SASEGT. The CDR3 protein is CASSDIGGWDYGYTF. CDR3 bases: TGTGCCAGCAGTGATATCGGGGGTTGGGACTATGGCTACACCTTC.

The genes are TRBV5-1 and TRBJ2-5, with D tentatively TRBD1 or TRBD2 (5 bases each). This CDR3 spans 18 amino acids. Per germline, CDR1 SGHRS and CDR2 YFSETQ. V was clipped by 3 bases and J by 3 bases, with 24 bases between them. CDR3 sequence reads: CASSSSSRDLVVEETQYF. In DNA, the CDR3 is TGCGCCAGCAGCTCCTCCTCCCGGGACCTCGTGGTTGAAGAGACCCAGTACTTC.

This clone was seen only once. J is TRBJ2-7 and V is TRBV7-2, with D tentatively TRBD1 (5 bases). This CDR3 contains 15 residues. V dropped 1 base and J dropped 2 bases, with 12 bases sitting between them. Germline lookup yields CDR1 SGHTA and CDR2 FQGNSA. The chain's CDR3 is CASSLGRGRAYEQYF. The CDR3 bases are TGTGCCAGCAGCTTAGGTAGGGGAAGGGCCTACGAGCAGTACTTC.

The chain employs TRBV6-5 and TRBJ2-7; D not certain. V was trimmed by 4 bases and J by 2 bases, leaving 9 bases between them. Germline CDR1 and CDR2: MNHEY and SVGAGI. CDR3 size: 13 residues. The CDR3 protein is CASSSLAPYEQYF. Written as DNA, the CDR3 is TGTGCCAGCAGTTCCCTCGCCCCCTACGAGCAGTACTTC.

The chain joins TRBV6-6 to TRBJ1-1, with 9 bases identical to TRBD1. Germline CDR1 and CDR2: MNHNY and SVGAGI (reference sequence). J was trimmed by 3 bases and V by 6 bases; bases with no gene match: 5. The CDR3 has 14 amino acids. CDR3 DNA: TGTGCCAGCAGGTTGGACAGGGGAGACACTGAAGCTTTCTTT. Translating it yields CASRLDRGDTEAFF.

The chain recombines TRBV7-9 with TRBJ2-7, with TRBD2 matching over 7 bases. Germline trimming cut 4 bases from V and 6 bases from J; bases unmatched to any gene: 12. This CDR3 is 15 amino acids long. The germline CDR1 and CDR2 sequences are SEHNR and FQNEAQ (reference sequence). The CDR3 bases are TGTGCCAGCAGCTCTGGGGGGAGGGAGCTGTTCGAGCAGTACTTC. Protein: CASSSGGRELFEQYF.

The J gene is TRBJ2-1, the V gene TRBV7-9; perhaps TRBD2 as D (5 bases). V was trimmed by 4 bases and J by 7 bases, leaving 8 bases between them. The germline CDR1 and CDR2 sequences are SEHNR and FQNEAQ (reference sequence). The CDR3 length is 12 residues. CDR3 residues: CASSWEPNEQFF. The CDR3 region has the DNA TGTGCCAGCAGCTGGGAGCCTAATGAGCAGTTCTTC. The full variable domain, with the rest looked up from reference TRBV7-9 and TRBJ2-1, is DTGVSQNPRHKITKRGQNVTFRCDPISEHNRLYWYRQTLGQGPEFLTYFQNEAQLEKSRLLSDRFSAERPKGSFSTLEIQRTEQGDSAMYLCASSWEPNEQFFGPGTRLTVL.

V gene TRBV30 combines with J gene TRBJ1-2; a possible D gene is TRBD1 (6 bases). Trimming removed 8 bases at V and 13 bases at J, with 20 bases between. Germline V gene data show CDR1 as GTSNPN and CDR2 as SVGIG (reference sequence). The CDR3 is 11 residues long. DNA for the CDR3: TGTGCCCAAAGTATTGGACAGTTCTTCACCTTC. Protein sequence: CAQSIGQFFTF.

This clone was recorded only once. The chain carries TRBV6-5 and TRBJ1-5; TRBD1 is a possible D gene (6 bases). Germline V lookup: CDR1 MNHEY, CDR2 SVGAGI. Trimming shortened V by 0 bases and J by 6 bases, and 9 bases separated the two germline ends. The CDR3 is 14 amino acids. The CDR3 loop reads CASSYSGGGQPQHF. CDR3 DNA: TGTGCCAGCAGTTACTCAGGAGGGGGTCAGCCCCAGCATTTT.

This rearrangement joins TRBV5-7 to TRBJ2-3, with unresolved D. TRBV5-7 is known as an ORF, though its function is uncertain. The V and J ends lost 1 base and 0 bases respectively, with 9 bases between them. The CDR3 contains 15 residues. The CDR3 nucleotides read TGTGCCAGCAGCTTGCCGCGTTCTAGCACAGATACGCAGTATTTT. Amino acids: CASSLPRSSTDTQYF.

V usage is TRBV7-2 and J usage is TRBJ2-7; the match to TRBD1 covers 9 bases. Germline loops: CDR1 SGHTA, CDR2 FQGNSA. Trimming cost V 0 bases and J 4 bases; bases outside gene matches: 10. The CDR3 sequence is 17 residues long. The CDR3 is CASSLAPPGTGPYEQYF. DNA of the CDR3: TGTGCCAGCAGCTTAGCGCCTCCCGGGACAGGGCCGTACGAGCAGTACTTC.

This clone came up a few times. The chain carries TRBV6-5 and TRBJ2-2; D remains ambiguous. Germline V CDR1 and CDR2: MNHEY, SVGAGI. The CDR3 sequence is 14 residues long. The germline V and J ends were trimmed by 6 bases and 4 bases, with 12 bases remaining between them. Here the CDR3 reads CASSRRGSTGELFF. The CDR3 DNA reads TGTGCCAGCAGCCGCCGAGGAAGCACCGGGGAGCTGTTTTTT.

On this clone: The junction and the germline gene differ at one end; a read error may be behind it. The genes are TRBV18 and TRBJ1-1; a weak D match, TRBD1 (5 bases). The CDR3 extends over 13 amino acids. Germline lookup yields CDR1 KGHSH and CDR2 LQKENI. DNA for the CDR3: TGTGCCAGCTCGCCACAGGCGAACACTGAAGCTTTCTTT. This translates into CASSPQANTEAFF.

In this sample, this clone turned up once. The chain is built from TRBV6-6 and TRBJ1-4; D is uncertain. Germline V gene lookup returns CDR1 MNHNY and CDR2 SVGAGI (reference sequence). Trimming shortened V by 5 bases and J by 0 bases, and 4 bases separated the two germline ends. The CDR3 totals 13 residues. Written as DNA, the CDR3 is TGTGCCAGCAGTACTGCAACTAATGAAAAACTGTTTTTT. Translated: CASSTATNEKLFF.

The rearrangement joins TRBV19 to TRBJ2-1; D might be TRBD1 (6 bases). Germline loops: CDR1 LNHDA, CDR2 SQIVND (reference sequence). V was shortened by 4 bases and J by 8 bases, with 18 bases between the two germline ends. This CDR3 region has 15 residues. The chain's CDR3 is CASSTTGLPSDEQFF. DNA for the CDR3: TGTGCCAGTAGTACCACAGGGTTGCCCAGCGATGAGCAGTTCTTC.

V gene TRBV9 combines with J gene TRBJ2-2, with TRBD2 identical over 7 bases. V lost 4 bases, J lost 3 bases, and 6 bases stayed unmatched. The germline gives CDR1 SGDLS, CDR2 YYNGEE. This CDR3 region has 15 residues. The CDR3 nucleotides are TGTGCCAGCAGCAGGACTAGTACGGACACCGGGGAGCTGTTTTTT. This codes for CASSRTSTDTGELFF.

This chain uses TRBV7-2 with TRBJ2-1; 12 positions agree with TRBD1. The CDR3 contains 15 residues. Germline CDR1 is SGHTA and CDR2 is FQGNSA. Losses at the gene ends were 5 bases for V and 6 bases for J; bases not matched to a gene: 5. CDR3 sequence: CASSPRDRGRNEQFF. CDR3 sequence (DNA): TGTGCCAGCAGCCCCCGGGACAGGGGGCGCAATGAGCAGTTCTTC.

The chain couples TRBV15 to TRBJ2-3, with D hard to call. CDR1 is LNHNV, CDR2 YYDKDF, per germline (reference sequence). CDR3 length equals 14 residues. Trimming left V 5 bases short and J 1 base short, with 10 bases between. The CDR3 DNA is TGTGCCACCAGCTCCCACCGGGGCACAGATACGCAGTATTTT. This codes for CATSSHRGTDTQYF.

The chain joins TRBV7-2 to TRBJ1-2; D gene uncertain. The CDR3 has 13 amino acids. CDR1 and CDR2 from the germline V gene are SGHTA and FQGNSA. V was cut by 5 bases and J by 3 bases, with 10 bases left in between. CDR3 region: CASSLRRDYGYTF. CDR3 coding DNA: TGTGCCAGCAGCCTCAGGAGGGACTATGGCTACACCTTC.